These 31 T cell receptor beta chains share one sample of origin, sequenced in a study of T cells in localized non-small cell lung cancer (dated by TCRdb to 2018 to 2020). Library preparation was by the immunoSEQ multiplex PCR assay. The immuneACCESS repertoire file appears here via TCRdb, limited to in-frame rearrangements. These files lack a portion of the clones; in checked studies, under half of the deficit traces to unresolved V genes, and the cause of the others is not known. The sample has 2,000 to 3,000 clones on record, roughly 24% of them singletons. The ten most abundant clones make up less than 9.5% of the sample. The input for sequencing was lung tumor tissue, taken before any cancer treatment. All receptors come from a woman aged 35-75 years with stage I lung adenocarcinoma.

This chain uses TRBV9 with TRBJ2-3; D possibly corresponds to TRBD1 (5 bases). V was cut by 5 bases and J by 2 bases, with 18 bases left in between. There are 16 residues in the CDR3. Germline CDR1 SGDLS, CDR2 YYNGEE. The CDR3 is CASSEGARRDTDTQYF. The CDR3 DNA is TGTGCCAGCAGTGAAGGGGCCCGTCGAGACACAGATACGCAGTATTTT.

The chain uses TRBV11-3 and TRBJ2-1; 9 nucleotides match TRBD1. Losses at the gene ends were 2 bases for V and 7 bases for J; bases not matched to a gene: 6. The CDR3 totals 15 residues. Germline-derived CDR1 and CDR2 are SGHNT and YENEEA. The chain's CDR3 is CASSLKTGGGNEQFF. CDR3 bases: TGTGCCAGCAGCTTAAAAACAGGGGGCGGAAATGAGCAGTTCTTC. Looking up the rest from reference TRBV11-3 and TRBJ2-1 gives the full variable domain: EAGVVQSPRYKIIEKKQPVAFWCNPISGHNTLYWYLQNLGQGPELLIRYENEEAVDDSQLPKDRFSAERLKGVDSTLKIQPAELGDSAVYLCASSLKTGGGNEQFFGPGTRLTVL.

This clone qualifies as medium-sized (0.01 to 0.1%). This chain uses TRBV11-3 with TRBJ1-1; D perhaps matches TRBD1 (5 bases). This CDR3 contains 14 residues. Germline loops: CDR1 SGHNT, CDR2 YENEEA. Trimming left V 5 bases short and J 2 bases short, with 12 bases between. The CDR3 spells CASSRGGANTEAFF. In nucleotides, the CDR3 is TGTGCCAGCAGCCGGGGAGGGGCAAACACTGAAGCTTTCTTT.

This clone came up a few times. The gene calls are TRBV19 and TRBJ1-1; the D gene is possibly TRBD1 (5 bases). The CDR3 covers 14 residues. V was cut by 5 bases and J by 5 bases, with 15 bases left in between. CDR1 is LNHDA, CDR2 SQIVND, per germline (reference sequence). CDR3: CASSLQTQGTEAFF. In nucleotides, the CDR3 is TGTGCCAGTAGTCTCCAGACCCAGGGAACTGAAGCTTTCTTT. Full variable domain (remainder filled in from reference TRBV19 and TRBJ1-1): DGGITQSPKYLFRKEGQNVTLSCEQNLNHDAMYWYRQDPGQGLRLIYYSQIVNDFQKGDIAEGYSVSREKKESFPLTVTSAQKNPTAFYLCASSLQTQGTEAFFGQGTRLTVV.

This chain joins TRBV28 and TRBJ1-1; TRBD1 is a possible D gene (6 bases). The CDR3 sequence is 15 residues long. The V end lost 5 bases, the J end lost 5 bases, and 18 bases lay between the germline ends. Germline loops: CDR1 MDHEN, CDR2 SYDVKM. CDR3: CASSTPGAGVTEAFF. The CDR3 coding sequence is TGTGCCAGCAGTACCCCGGGGGCAGGGGTAACTGAAGCTTTCTTT.

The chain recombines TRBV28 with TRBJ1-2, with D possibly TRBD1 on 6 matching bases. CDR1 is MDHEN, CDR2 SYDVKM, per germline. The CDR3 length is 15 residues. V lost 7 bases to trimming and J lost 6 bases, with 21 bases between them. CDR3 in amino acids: CASTTPSGARDGYTF. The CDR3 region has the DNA TGTGCCAGCACCACTCCATCAGGGGCTCGGGATGGCTACACCTTC.

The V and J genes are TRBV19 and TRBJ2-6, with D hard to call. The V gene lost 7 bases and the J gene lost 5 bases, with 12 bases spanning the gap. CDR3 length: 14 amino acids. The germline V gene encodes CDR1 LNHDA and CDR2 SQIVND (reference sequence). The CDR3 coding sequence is TGTGCCAGTACCCTCCCAGGAAGGGCCAACGTCCTGACTTTC. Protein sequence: CASTLPGRANVLTF.

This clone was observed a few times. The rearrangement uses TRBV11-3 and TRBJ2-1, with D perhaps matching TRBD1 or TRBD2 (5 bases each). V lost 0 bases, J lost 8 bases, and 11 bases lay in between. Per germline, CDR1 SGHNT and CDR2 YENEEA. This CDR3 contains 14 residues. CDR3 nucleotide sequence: TGTGCCAGCAGCTTAGAGGGGACCCGCGATGAGCAGTTCTTC. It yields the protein CASSLEGTRDEQFF.

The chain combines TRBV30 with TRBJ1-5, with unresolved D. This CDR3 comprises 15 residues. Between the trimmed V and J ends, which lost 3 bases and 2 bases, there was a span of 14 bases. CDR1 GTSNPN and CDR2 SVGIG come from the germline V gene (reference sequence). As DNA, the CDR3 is TGTGCCTGGAGCGGAGGAACAGTAGGCAATCAGCCCCAGCATTTT. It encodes CAWSGGTVGNQPQHF. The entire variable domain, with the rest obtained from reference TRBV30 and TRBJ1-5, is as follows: SQTIHQWPATLVQPVGSPLSLECTVEGTSNPNLYWYRQAAGRGLQLLFYSVGIGQISSEVPQNLSASRPQDRQFILSSKKLLLSDSGFYLCAWSGGTVGNQPQHFGDGTRLSIL.

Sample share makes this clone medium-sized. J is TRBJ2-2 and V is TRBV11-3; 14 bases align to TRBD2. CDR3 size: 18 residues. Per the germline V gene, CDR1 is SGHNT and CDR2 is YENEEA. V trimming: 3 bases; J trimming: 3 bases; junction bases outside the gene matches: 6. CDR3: CASSLMRLAGGDTGELFF. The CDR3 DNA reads TGTGCCAGCAGCTTGATGAGACTAGCGGGAGGGGACACCGGGGAGCTGTTTTTT.

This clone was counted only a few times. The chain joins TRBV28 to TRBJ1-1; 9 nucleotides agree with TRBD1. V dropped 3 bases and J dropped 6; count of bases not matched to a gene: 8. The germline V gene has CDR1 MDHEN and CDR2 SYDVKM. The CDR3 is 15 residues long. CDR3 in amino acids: CASSLGQGRTAEAFF. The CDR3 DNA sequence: TGTGCCAGCAGTTTGGGACAGGGAAGGACGGCTGAAGCTTTCTTT.

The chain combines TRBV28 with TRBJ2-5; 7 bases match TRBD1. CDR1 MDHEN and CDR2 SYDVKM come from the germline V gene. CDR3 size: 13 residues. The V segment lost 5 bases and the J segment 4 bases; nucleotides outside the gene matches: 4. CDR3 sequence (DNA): TGTGCCAGCAGTCTGACAGGGTCAGAGACCCAGTACTTC. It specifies CASSLTGSETQYF.

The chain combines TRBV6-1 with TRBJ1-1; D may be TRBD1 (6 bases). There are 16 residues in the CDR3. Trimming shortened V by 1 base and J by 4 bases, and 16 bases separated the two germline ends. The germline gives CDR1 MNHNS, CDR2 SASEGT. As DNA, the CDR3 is TGTGCCAGCAGTGAAGGTCAGGGGAAGAGAGGCACTGAAGCTTTCTTT. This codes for CASSEGQGKRGTEAFF.

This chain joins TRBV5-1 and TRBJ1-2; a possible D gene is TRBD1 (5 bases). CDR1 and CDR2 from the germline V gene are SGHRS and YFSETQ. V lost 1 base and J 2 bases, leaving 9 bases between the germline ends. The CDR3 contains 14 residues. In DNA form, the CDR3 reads TGCGCCAGCAGCTTGCAGGGACCGAACTATGGCTACACCTTC. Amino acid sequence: CASSLQGPNYGYTF.

CDR3 region: CATSPGGSMETQYF. The CDR3 nucleotides are TGTGCCACTAGCCCCGGGGGAAGCATGGAGACCCAGTACTTC. The V and J genes are TRBV12-2 and TRBJ2-5; the table's D call TRBD2 went unverified against the DNA. TRBV12-2 is a pseudogene. CDR3 length: 14 residues.

CDR3 in amino acids: CASTKTRVGSDYEQYF. DNA for the CDR3: TGTGCCAGCACCAAGACTCGGGTCGGGTCTGACTACGAGCAGTACTTC. The chain employs TRBV6-8 and TRBJ2-7; unclear D gene. V lost 7 bases, J lost 3 bases, and 22 bases lay in between. The CDR3 extends over 16 amino acids. The germline CDR1 and CDR2 sequences are MNHGY and SAAAGT.

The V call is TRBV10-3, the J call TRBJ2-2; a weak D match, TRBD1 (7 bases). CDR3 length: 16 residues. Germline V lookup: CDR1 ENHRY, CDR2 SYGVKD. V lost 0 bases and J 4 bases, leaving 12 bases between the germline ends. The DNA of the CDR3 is TGTGCCATCAGTGAGTCCAGGGGGGTATCCACCGGGGAGCTGTTTTTT. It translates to CAISESRGVSTGELFF.

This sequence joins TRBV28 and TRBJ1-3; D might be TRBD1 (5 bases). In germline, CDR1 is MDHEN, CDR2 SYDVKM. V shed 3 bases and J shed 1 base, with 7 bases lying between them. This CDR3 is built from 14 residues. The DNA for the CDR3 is TGTGCCAGCAGTTTGTCAGGGTCTGGAAACACCATATATTTT. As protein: CASSLSGSGNTIYF.

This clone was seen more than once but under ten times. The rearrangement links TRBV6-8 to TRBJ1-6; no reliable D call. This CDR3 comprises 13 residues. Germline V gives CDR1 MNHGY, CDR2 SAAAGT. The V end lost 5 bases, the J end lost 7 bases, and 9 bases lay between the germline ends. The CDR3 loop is CASSTQENSPLHF. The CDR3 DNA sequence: TGTGCCAGCAGTACGCAGGAGAATTCACCCCTCCACTTT.

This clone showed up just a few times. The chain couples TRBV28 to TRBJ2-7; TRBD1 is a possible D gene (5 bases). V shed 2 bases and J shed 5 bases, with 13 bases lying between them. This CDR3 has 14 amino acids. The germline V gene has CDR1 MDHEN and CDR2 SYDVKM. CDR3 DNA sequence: TGTGCCAGCAGTTTAAAGGACATTTACCACGAGCAGTACTTC. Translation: CASSLKDIYHEQYF.

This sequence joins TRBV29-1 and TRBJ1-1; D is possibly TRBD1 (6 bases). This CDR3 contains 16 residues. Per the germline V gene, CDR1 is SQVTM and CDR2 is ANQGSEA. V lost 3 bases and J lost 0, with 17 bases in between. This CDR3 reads CSVEGRGRGVNTEAFF. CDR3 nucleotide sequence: TGCAGCGTTGAGGGCAGGGGTCGTGGGGTGAACACTGAAGCTTTCTTT.

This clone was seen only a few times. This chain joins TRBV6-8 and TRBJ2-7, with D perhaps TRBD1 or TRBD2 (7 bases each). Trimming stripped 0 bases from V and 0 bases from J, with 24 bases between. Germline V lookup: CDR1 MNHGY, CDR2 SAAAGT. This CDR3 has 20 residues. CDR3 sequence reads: CASSYSVPPTTGTISYEQYF. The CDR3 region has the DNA TGTGCCAGCAGTTACTCGGTACCCCCCACGACAGGGACTATCTCCTACGAGCAGTACTTC.

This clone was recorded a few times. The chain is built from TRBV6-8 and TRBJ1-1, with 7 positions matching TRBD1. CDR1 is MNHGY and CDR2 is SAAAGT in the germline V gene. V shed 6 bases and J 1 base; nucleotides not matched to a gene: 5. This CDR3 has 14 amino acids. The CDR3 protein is CASRGDSQNTEAFF. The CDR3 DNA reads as TGTGCCAGCAGGGGGGACAGTCAGAACACTGAAGCTTTCTTT.

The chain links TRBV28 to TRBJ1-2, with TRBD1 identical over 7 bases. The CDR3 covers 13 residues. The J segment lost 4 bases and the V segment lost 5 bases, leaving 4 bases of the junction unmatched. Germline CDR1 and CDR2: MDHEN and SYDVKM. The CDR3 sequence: CASSTGALYGYTF. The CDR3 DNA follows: TGTGCCAGCAGTACAGGGGCCCTCTATGGCTACACCTTC.

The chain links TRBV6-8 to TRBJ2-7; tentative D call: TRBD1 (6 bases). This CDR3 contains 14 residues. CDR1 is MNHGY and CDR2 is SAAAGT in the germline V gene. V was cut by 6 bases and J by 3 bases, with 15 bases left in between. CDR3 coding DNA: TGTGCCAGCAGCCAGGGACATTATATCTACGAGCAGTACTTC. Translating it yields CASSQGHYIYEQYF.

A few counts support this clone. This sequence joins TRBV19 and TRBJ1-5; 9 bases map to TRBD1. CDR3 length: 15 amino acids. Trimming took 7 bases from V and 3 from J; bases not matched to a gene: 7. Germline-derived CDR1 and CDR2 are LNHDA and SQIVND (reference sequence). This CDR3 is CASTDRGLVNQPQHF. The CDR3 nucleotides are TGTGCCAGTACCGACAGGGGGTTAGTCAATCAGCCCCAGCATTTT.

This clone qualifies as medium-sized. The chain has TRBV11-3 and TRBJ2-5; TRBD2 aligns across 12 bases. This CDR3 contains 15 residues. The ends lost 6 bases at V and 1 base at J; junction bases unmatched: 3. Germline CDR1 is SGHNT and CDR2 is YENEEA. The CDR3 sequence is CASSRTSGAQETQYF. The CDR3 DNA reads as TGTGCCAGCAGTCGGACTAGCGGGGCCCAAGAGACCCAGTACTTC.

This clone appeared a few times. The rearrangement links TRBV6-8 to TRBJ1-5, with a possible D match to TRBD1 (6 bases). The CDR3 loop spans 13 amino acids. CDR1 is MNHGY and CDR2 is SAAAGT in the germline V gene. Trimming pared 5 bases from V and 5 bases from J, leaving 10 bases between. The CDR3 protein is CASSGQLDQPQHF. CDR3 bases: TGTGCCAGCAGTGGACAGCTCGATCAGCCCCAGCATTTT.

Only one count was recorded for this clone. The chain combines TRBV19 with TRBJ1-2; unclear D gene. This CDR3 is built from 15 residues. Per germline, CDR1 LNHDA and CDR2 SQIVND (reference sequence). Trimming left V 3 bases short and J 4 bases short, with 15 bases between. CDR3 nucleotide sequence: TGTGCCAGTAGTATCTCAAGAGGAGGTACCTATGGCTACACCTTC. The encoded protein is CASSISRGGTYGYTF.

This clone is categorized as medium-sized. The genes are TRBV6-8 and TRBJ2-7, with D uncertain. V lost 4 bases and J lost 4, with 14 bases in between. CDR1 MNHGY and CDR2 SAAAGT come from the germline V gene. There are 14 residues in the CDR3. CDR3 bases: TGTGCCAGCAGTTTGGAAGGAGCGTCGTACGAGCAGTACTTC. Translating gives CASSLEGASYEQYF.

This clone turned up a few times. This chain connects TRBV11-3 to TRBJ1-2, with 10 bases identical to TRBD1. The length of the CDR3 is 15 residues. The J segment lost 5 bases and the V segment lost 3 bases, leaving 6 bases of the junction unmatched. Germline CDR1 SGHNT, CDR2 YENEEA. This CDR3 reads CASSFKLGQGYGYTF. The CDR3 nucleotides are TGTGCCAGCAGCTTTAAGCTGGGACAGGGGTATGGCTACACCTTC. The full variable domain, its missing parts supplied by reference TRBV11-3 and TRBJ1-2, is EAGVVQSPRYKIIEKKQPVAFWCNPISGHNTLYWYLQNLGQGPELLIRYENEEAVDDSQLPKDRFSAERLKGVDSTLKIQPAELGDSAVYLCASSFKLGQGYGYTFGSGTRLTVV.